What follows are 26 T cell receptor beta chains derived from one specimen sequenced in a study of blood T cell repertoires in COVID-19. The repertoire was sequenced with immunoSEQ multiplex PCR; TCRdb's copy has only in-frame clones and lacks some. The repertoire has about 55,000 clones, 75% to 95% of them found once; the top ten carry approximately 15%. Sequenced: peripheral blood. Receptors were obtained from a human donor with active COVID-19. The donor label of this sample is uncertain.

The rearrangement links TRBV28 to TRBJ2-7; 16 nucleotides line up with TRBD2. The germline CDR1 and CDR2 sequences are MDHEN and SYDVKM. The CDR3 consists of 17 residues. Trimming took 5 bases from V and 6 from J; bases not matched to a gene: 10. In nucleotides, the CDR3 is TGTGCCAGCAGTAGCGCGGGACTAGCGGGAGGGATTGGCGAGCAGTACTTC. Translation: CASSSAGLAGGIGEQYF. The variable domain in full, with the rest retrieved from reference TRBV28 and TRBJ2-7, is DVKVTQSSRYLVKRTGEKVFLECVQDMDHENMFWYRQDPGLGLRLIYFSYDVKMKEKGDIPEGYSVSREKKERFSLILESASTNQTSMYLCASSSAGLAGGIGEQYFGPGTRLTVT.

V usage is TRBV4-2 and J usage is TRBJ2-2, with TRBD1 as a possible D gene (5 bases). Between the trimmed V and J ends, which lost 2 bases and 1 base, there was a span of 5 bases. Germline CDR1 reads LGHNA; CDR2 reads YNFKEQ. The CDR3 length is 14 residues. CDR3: CASSQQGNTGELFF. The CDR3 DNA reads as TGTGCCAGCAGCCAACAGGGGAACACCGGGGAGCTGTTTTTT.

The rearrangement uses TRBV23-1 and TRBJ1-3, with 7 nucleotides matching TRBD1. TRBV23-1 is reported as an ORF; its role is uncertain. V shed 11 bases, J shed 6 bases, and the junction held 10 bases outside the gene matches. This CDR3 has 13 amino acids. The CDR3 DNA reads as TGCGCCCACAAAGGGACAGTGAAAAACACCATATATTTT. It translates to CAHKGTVKNTIYF.

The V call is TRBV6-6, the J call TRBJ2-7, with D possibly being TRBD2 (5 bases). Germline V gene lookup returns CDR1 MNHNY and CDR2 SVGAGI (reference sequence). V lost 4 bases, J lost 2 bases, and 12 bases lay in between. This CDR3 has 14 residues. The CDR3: CASSLRTVTYEQYF. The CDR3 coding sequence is TGTGCCAGCAGTTTACGGACTGTAACCTACGAGCAGTACTTC.

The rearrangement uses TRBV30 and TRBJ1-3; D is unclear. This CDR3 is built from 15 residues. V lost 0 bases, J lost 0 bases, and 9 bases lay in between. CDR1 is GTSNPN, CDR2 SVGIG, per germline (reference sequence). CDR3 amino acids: CAWSVGSSSGNTIYF. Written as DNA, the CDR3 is TGTGCCTGGAGTGTGGGCAGCAGCTCTGGAAACACCATATATTTT.

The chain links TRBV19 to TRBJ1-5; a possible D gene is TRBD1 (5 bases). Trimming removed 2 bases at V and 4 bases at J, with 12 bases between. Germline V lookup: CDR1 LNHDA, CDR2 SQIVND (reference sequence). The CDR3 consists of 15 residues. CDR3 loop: CASSIQGEGNQPQHF. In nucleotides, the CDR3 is TGTGCCAGTAGTATACAAGGGGAGGGAAATCAGCCCCAGCATTTT. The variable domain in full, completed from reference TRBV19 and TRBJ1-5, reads DGGITQSPKYLFRKEGQNVTLSCEQNLNHDAMYWYRQDPGQGLRLIYYSQIVNDFQKGDIAEGYSVSREKKESFPLTVTSAQKNPTAFYLCASSIQGEGNQPQHFGDGTRLSIL.

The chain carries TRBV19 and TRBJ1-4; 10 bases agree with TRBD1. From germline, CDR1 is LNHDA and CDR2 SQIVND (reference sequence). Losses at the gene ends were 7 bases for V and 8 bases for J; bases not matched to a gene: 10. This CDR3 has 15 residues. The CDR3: CASKRPGQGGEKLFF. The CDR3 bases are TGTGCCAGTAAACGCCCCGGACAGGGGGGGGAAAAACTGTTTTTT.

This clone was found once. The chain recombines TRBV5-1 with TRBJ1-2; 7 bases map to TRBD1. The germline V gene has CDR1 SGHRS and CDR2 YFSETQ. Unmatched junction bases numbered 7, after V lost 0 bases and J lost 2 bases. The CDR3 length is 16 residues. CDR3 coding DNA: TGCGCCAGCAGCTTGGCTTTGACAGGGCGGAACTATGGCTACACCTTC. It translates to CASSLALTGRNYGYTF.

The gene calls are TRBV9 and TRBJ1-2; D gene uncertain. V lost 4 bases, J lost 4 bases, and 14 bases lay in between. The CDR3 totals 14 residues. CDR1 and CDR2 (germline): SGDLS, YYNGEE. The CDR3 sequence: CASSSHRRGYGYTF. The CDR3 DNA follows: TGTGCCAGCAGCTCACACCGCCGAGGCTATGGCTACACCTTC.

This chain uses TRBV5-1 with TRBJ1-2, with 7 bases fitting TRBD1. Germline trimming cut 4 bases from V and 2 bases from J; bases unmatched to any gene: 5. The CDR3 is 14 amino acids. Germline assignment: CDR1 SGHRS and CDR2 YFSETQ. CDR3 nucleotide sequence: TGCGCCAGCAGCGGGACAGACCCAAACTATGGCTACACCTTC. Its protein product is CASSGTDPNYGYTF.

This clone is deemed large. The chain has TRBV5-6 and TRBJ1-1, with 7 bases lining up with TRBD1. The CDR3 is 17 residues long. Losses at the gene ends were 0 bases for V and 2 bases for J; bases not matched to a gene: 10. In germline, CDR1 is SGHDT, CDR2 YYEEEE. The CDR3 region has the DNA TGTGCCAGCAGCTTGGAGAGAGGCAGGGGGTCTAACACTGAAGCTTTCTTT. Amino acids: CASSLERGRGSNTEAFF. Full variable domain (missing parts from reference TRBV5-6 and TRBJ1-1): DAGVTQSPTHLIKTRGQQVTLRCSPKSGHDTVSWYQQALGQGPQFIFQYYEEEERQRGNFPDRFSGHQFPNYSSELNVNALLLGDSALYLCASSLERGRGSNTEAFFGQGTRLTVV.

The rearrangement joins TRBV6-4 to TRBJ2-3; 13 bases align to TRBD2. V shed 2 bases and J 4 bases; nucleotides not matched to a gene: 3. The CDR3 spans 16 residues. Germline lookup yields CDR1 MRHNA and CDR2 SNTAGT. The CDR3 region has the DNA TGTGCCAGCAGTGACGGCACTAGCGGGGGGGCAGATACGCAGTATTTT. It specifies CASSDGTSGGADTQYF.

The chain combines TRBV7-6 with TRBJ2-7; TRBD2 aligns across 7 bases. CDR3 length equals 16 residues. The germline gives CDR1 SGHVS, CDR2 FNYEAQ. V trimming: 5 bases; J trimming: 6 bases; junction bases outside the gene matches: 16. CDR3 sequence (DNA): TGTGCCAGCAGCCACTCGGGGGGTAGAGGATCCCTCGAGCAGTACTTC. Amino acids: CASSHSGGRGSLEQYF.

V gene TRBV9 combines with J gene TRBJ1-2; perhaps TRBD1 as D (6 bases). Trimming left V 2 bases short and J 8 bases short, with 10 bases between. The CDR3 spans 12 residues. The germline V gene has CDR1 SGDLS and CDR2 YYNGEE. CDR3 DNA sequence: TGTGCCAGCAGCGTCGGACAGAGGGGCTACACCTTC. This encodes CASSVGQRGYTF.

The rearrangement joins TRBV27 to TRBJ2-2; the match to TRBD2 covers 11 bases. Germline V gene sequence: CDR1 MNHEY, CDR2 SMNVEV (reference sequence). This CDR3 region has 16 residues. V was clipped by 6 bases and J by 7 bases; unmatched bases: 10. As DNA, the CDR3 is TGTGCCAGCAGACCTCAGGGACTAGCGGCCGGCGGGGAGCTGTTTTTT. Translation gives CASRPQGLAAGGELFF.

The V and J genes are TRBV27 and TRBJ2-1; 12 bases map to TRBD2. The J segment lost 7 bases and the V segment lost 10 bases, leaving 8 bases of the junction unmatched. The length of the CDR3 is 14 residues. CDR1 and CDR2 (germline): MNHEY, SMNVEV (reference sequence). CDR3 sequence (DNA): TGTGCCACCCGTGGACTAGCGGGAAAAAATGAGCAGTTCTTC. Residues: CATRGLAGKNEQFF.

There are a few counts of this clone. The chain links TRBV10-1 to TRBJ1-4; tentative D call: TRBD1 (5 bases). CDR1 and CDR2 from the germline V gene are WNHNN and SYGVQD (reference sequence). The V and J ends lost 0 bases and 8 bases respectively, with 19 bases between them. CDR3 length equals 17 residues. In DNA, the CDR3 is TGCGCCAGCAGTGAGTCCGTCACCCCCAGGGTAGACGAAAAACTGTTTTTT. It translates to CASSESVTPRVDEKLFF.

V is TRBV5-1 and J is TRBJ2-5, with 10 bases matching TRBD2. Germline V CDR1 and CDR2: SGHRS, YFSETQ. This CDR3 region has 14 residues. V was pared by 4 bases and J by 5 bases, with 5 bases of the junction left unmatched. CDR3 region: CASSRIAGGETQYF. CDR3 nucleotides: TGCGCCAGCAGCAGAATAGCGGGAGGCGAGACCCAGTACTTC.

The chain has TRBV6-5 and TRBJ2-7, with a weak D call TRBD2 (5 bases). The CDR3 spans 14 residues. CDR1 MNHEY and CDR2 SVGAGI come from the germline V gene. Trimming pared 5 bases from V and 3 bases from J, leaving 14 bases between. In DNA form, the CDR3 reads TGTGCCAGCAGTCTTACCTTCCGGGACTACGAGCAGTACTTC. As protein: CASSLTFRDYEQYF.

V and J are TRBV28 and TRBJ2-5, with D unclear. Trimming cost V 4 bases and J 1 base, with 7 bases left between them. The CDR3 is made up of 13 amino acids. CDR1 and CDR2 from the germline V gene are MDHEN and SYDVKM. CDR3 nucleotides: TGTGCCAGCAGTTCACACACCCAAGAGACCCAGTACTTC. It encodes CASSSHTQETQYF. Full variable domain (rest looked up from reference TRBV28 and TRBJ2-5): DVKVTQSSRYLVKRTGEKVFLECVQDMDHENMFWYRQDPGLGLRLIYFSYDVKMKEKGDIPEGYSVSREKKERFSLILESASTNQTSMYLCASSSHTQETQYFGPGTRLLVL.

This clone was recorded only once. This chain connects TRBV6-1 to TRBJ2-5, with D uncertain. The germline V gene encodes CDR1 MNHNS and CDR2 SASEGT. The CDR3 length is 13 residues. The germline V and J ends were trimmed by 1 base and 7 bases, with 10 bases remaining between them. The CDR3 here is CASSEGMRGTQYF. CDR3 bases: TGTGCCAGCAGTGAAGGGATGCGAGGGACCCAGTACTTC.

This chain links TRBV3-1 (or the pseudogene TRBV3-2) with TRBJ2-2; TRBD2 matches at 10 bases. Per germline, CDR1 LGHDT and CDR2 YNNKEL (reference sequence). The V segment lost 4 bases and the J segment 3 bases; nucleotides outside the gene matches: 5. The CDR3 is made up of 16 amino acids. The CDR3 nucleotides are TGTGCCAGCAGCCTTCTAGCGGGAGTCGACACCGGGGAGCTGTTTTTT. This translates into CASSLLAGVDTGELFF.

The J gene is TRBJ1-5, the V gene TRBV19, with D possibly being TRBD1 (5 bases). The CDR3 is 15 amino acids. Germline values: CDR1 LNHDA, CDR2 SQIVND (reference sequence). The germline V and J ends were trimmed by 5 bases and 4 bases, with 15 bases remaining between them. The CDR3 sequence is CASSRWQGANQPQHF. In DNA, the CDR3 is TGTGCCAGTAGTCGTTGGCAGGGCGCTAATCAGCCCCAGCATTTT.

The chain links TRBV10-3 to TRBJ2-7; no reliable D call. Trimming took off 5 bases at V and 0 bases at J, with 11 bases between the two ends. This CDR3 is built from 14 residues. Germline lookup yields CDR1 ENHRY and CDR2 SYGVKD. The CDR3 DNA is TGTGCCATCAGTACGACACAGAACTCCTACGAGCAGTACTTC. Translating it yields CAISTTQNSYEQYF.

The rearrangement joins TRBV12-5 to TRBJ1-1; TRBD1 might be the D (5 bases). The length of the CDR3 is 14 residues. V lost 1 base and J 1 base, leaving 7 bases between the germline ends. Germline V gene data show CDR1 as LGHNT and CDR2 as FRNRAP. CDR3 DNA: TGTGCTAGTGGTTTGGGACAGAAGAACACTGAAGCTTTCTTT. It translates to CASGLGQKNTEAFF.

CDR3 residues: CASSQVEGEQYF. The CDR3 nucleotides read TGTGCCAGCAGCCAAGTGGAGGGGGAGCAGTACTTC. The J gene is TRBJ2-7, the V gene TRBV3-1 (or the pseudogene TRBV3-2), with D perhaps matching TRBD2 (6 bases). The CDR3 covers 12 residues. Trimming removed 1 base from V and 7 bases from J, with 8 bases in between. CDR1 is LGHDT, CDR2 YNNKEL, per germline (reference sequence).